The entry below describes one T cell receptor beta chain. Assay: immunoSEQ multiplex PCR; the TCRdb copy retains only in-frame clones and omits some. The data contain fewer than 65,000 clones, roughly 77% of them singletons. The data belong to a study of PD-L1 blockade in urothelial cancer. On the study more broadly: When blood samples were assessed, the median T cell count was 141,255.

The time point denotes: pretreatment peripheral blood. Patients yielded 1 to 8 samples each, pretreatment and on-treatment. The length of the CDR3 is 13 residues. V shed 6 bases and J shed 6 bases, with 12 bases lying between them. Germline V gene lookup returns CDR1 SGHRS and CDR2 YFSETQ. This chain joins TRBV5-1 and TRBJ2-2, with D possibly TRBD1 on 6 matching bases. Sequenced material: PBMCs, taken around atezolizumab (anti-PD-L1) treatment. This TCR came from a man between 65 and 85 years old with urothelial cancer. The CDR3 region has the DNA TGCGCCAGCACCCGAGGGGGTCCCGGGGAGCTGTTTTTT. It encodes CASTRGGPGELFF.